This entry lists 32 T cell receptor beta chains sequenced from one sample in a study of CD8 T cells in ankylosing spondylitis (dated by TCRdb to 2015 to 2018). The library was built by means of 5' RACE. Sequencing took place on an Illumina HiSeq 2500. The public reads were reprocessed in TCRdb via fastp at Q25 and MiXCR, keeping in-frame beta chains. One record per CDR3 amino acid sequence lists the most common genes and DNA. Here the sample has 200,000 to 250,000 distinct CDR3 sequences; roughly a tenth occur a single time. The top ten constitute 21% of the sample. Specimen: blood, either unsorted or a sorted T cell fraction (not recorded which). The origin of the receptors is a male donor with ankylosing spondylitis or in good health (not recorded which).

The chain employs TRBV19 and TRBJ1-1; the D is unclear. This CDR3 has 11 amino acids. V lost 5 bases and J lost 7, with 8 bases in between. CDR1 and CDR2 (germline): LNHDA, SQIVND (reference sequence). Here the CDR3 reads CASSWLDEAFF. The CDR3 DNA follows: TGTGCCAGTAGTTGGTTGGATGAAGCTTTCTTT.

Concerning this clonotype itself: This may be a read error, as it is one base from a much larger clone. This chain connects TRBV7-9 to TRBJ1-2; possibly TRBD1 for D (5 bases). CDR3 length: 12 residues. Trimming took off 7 bases at V and 5 bases at J, with 11 bases between the two ends. The germline gives CDR1 SEHNR, CDR2 FQNEAQ (reference sequence). The CDR3 DNA follows: TGTGCCAGCATCCCGGAGGGGTATGGCTACACCTTC. This gives the protein CASIPEGYGYTF.

This clonotype was seen a handful of times. This rearrangement joins TRBV18 to TRBJ1-1; 9 positions agree with TRBD1. Germline trimming cut 0 bases from V and 4 bases from J; bases unmatched to any gene: 15. The CDR3 has 19 amino acids. Per germline, CDR1 KGHSH and CDR2 LQKENI. The CDR3 DNA sequence: TGTGCCAGCTCACCACCGAGTGGGCTACCTCCGACAGGGGGCACTGAAGCTTTCTTT. It specifies CASSPPSGLPPTGGTEAFF.

Regarding this clonotype: Since a much larger clone is just one base distant, this may be a read error. The chain recombines TRBV27 with TRBJ1-2, with D unclear. This CDR3 contains 14 residues. Per the germline V gene, CDR1 is MNHEY and CDR2 is SMNVEV (reference sequence). CDR3 DNA sequence: TGTGCCAGCAGTTTATCGGCAGGAAACTATGGCGACACCTTC. Translation: CASSLSAGNYGDTF.

This clonotype was detected a few times. The chain is built from TRBV5-1 and TRBJ2-5; TRBD2 matches 9 bases. The V segment lost 2 bases and the J segment 1 base; nucleotides outside the gene matches: 3. The CDR3 sequence is 15 residues long. Per the germline V gene, CDR1 is SGHRS and CDR2 is YFSETQ. CDR3: CASSLASGTQETQYF. In DNA form, the CDR3 reads TGCGCCAGCAGCTTAGCTAGCGGGACCCAAGAGACCCAGTACTTC.

In this sample, this clonotype turned up many times. The V and J genes are TRBV6-5 and TRBJ2-7; D call uncertain. Trimming shortened V by 2 bases and J by 3 bases, and 11 bases separated the two germline ends. The germline gives CDR1 MNHEY, CDR2 SVGAGI. This CDR3 comprises 14 residues. The chain's CDR3 is CASSYMATGYEQYF. Here the CDR3 DNA reads TGTGCCAGCAGTTACATGGCGACGGGCTACGAGCAGTACTTC.

This clonotype appeared many times. The chain uses TRBV5-1 and TRBJ2-7; 7 bases align to TRBD2. The CDR3 has 19 residues. Germline V lookup: CDR1 SGHRS, CDR2 YFSETQ. With 3 bases clipped from V and 3 bases from J, the junction kept 21 bases outside the gene matches. The CDR3: CASSSTGGAHRVSIYEQYF. DNA for the CDR3: TGCGCCAGCAGCTCTACGGGGGGAGCACATCGGGTTAGTATCTACGAGCAGTACTTC.

This clonotype came up a few times. DNA of the CDR3: TGTGCCAGCAGTGACAGAAAAGAGACCCAGTACTTC. Residues: CASSDRKETQYF. The chain joins TRBV2 to TRBJ2-5; D gene unclear. V gave up 3 bases and J gave up 3 bases, with 5 bases separating them. The CDR3 loop spans 12 amino acids. Germline V gives CDR1 SNHLY, CDR2 FYNNEI.

Points on this clonotype: A much larger clone sits a single nucleotide away, making a read error possible. The chain employs TRBV6-1 and TRBJ1-5; D gene uncertain. Trimming stripped 10 bases from V and 3 bases from J, with 19 bases between. CDR3 length: 15 residues. Germline V gives CDR1 MNHNS, CDR2 SASEGT. This CDR3 is CANSLRALDNQPQHF. CDR3 in DNA: TGTGCCAACAGCCTCCGGGCTCTGGACAATCAGCCCCAGCATTTT.

Comments on this clonotype: A much bigger clone sits one base away, suggesting this may be a read error. The V call is TRBV6-5, the J call TRBJ1-1; D is ambiguous. Germline V gene data show CDR1 as MNHEY and CDR2 as SVGAGI. V lost 2 bases and J 0 bases, leaving 10 bases between the germline ends. This CDR3 contains 15 residues. The CDR3 DNA reads as TGTGCCAGCAGTTACGAACTTGGAATGAACACTGAAGCTTTCTTT. Translation: CASSYELGMNTEAFF.

The V gene is TRBV7-2, the J gene TRBJ1-1; TRBD1 matches 9 bases. This CDR3 region has 17 residues. Per the germline V gene, CDR1 is SGHTA and CDR2 is FQGNSA. Trimming at V came to 3 bases and at J to 1 base, leaving 9 bases not matched to a gene. The CDR3 is CASSFGGGQGRNTEAFF. DNA for the CDR3: TGTGCCAGCAGCTTCGGGGGCGGACAGGGGCGGAACACTGAAGCTTTCTTT.

This clonotype was observed at least ten times. The chain combines TRBV5-1 with TRBJ2-7; no reliable D call. V lost 1 base and J 5 bases, leaving 16 bases between the germline ends. The length of the CDR3 is 15 residues. CDR1 is SGHRS and CDR2 is YFSETQ in the germline V gene. The CDR3: CASSLQGSPWDEQYF. CDR3 sequence (DNA): TGCGCCAGCAGCTTGCAAGGGTCCCCCTGGGACGAGCAGTACTTC.

This clonotype was observed many times. The rearrangement uses TRBV12-3 or TRBV12-4 and TRBJ2-2; a possible D gene is TRBD1 (6 bases). The V end lost 6 bases, the J end lost 4 bases, and 12 bases lay between the germline ends. This CDR3 comprises 14 residues. In DNA, the CDR3 is TGTGCCAGCAGCCCCAGGGGATCCACCGGGGAGCTGTTTTTT. Amino acid sequence: CASSPRGSTGELFF.

At least ten counts were recorded for this clonotype. This chain's CDR3 is CASSSPDRVNTGELFF. The CDR3 coding sequence is TGTGCCAGCAGTTCCCCGGACCGAGTGAACACCGGGGAGCTGTTTTTT. The rearrangement uses TRBV12-3 or TRBV12-4 and TRBJ2-2, with D unclear. V was pared by 4 bases and J by 1 base, with 13 bases between. The CDR3 extends over 16 amino acids.

This clonotype was picked up a small number of times. The V call is TRBV7-9, the J call TRBJ2-3; D gene unclear. Trimming cost V 6 bases and J 0 bases, with 10 bases left between them. The CDR3 has 14 amino acids. Looked up from germline, CDR1 is SEHNR and CDR2 is FQNEAQ (reference sequence). The CDR3 DNA follows: TGTGCCAGCAGTTCTTTAACTAGCACAGATACGCAGTATTTT. It is translated as CASSSLTSTDTQYF.

The chain links TRBV6-1 to TRBJ2-3; TRBD1 agrees at 8 bases. With 4 bases clipped from V and 0 bases from J, the junction kept 3 bases outside the gene matches. Per the germline V gene, CDR1 is MNHNS and CDR2 is SASEGT. The CDR3 totals 15 residues. The CDR3 spells CASSVGTGSTDTQYF. CDR3 DNA sequence: TGTGCCAGCAGTGTCGGGACAGGCAGCACAGATACGCAGTATTTT.

This clonotype showed up many times. The chain uses TRBV12-3 or TRBV12-4 and TRBJ1-2, with TRBD1 matching over 7 bases. With 3 bases clipped from V and 4 bases from J, the junction kept 8 bases outside the gene matches. This CDR3 is built from 15 residues. The CDR3 region is CASSFSDRAGYGYTF. CDR3 DNA: TGTGCCAGCAGTTTCTCCGACAGGGCGGGCTATGGCTACACCTTC.

CDR3 bases: TGCAGCGCCACTAGCAGGGAGACCCAGTACTTC. It is translated as CSATSRETQYF. V and J are TRBV29-1 and TRBJ2-5, with D tentatively TRBD2 (6 bases). This CDR3 contains 11 residues. The V end lost 7 bases, the J end lost 5 bases, and 11 bases lay between the germline ends. Germline V lookup: CDR1 SQVTM, CDR2 ANQGSEA.

The table lists this clonotype with many counts. The V call is TRBV21-1, the J call TRBJ2-1; the table's D gene call, TRBD1, was not cross checked with the DNA. TRBV21-1 is tagged as a pseudogene. CDR3 length: 16 residues. CDR3 in DNA: TGTGCCAGCAGCAAAGAGGGGTGGGACAGGGGCAATGAGCAGTTCTTC. Translation: CASSKEGWDRGNEQFF.

This clonotype was seen repeatedly, ten times or more. The chain is built from TRBV5-1 and TRBJ1-5; tentative D call: TRBD1 (6 bases). CDR1 and CDR2 from the germline V gene are SGHRS and YFSETQ. The CDR3 runs to 15 residues. V lost 4 bases and J 0 bases, leaving 11 bases between the germline ends. CDR3 region: CASSPVQGSNQPQHF. The CDR3 DNA follows: TGCGCCAGCAGCCCGGTACAGGGTAGCAATCAGCCCCAGCATTTT.

The table lists this clonotype with many counts. This chain uses TRBV9 with TRBJ2-5; D is uncertain. This CDR3 spans 16 amino acids. In germline, CDR1 is SGDLS, CDR2 YYNGEE. The germline V and J ends were trimmed by 4 bases and 1 base, with 17 bases remaining between them. CDR3 nucleotide sequence: TGTGCCAGCAGCATTAATCCAGTAGGTGCCCAAGAGACCCAGTACTTC. This encodes CASSINPVGAQETQYF.

This clonotype has ten or more counts. This chain connects TRBV7-9 to TRBJ1-2, with unresolved D. CDR1 is SEHNR and CDR2 is FQNEAQ in the germline V gene (reference sequence). V lost 4 bases and J lost 1, with 13 bases in between. The CDR3 has 15 amino acids. The DNA of the CDR3 is TGTGCCAGCAGCTCCTTGTCGGGGAGTAACTATGGCTACACCTTC. This codes for CASSSLSGSNYGYTF.

As regards this clonotype: An end of the junction differs from the germline gene, which may be a read error. The rearrangement uses TRBV10-3 and TRBJ2-5; 9 bases align to TRBD2. The length of the CDR3 is 13 residues. Germline CDR1 ENHRY, CDR2 SYGVKD. CDR3 sequence (DNA): TGTGCCATCAGTGGACTAGCGGAAGAGAACCAGTACTTC. Translating gives CAISGLAEENQYF.

The V call is TRBV11-2, the J call TRBJ2-5, with D hard to call. Germline loops: CDR1 SGHAT, CDR2 FQNNGV. This CDR3 comprises 16 residues. The V end was cut by 8 bases, the J end by 7 bases, with 26 bases between. DNA for the CDR3: TGTGCCAGCTCATCCCCCGGTGCCCCGGCCAAGGTGACCCAGTACTTC. Translation gives CASSSPGAPAKVTQYF.

Many counts were recorded for this clonotype. The chain joins TRBV7-2 to TRBJ2-1; D is undetermined. Germline-derived CDR1 and CDR2 are SGHTA and FQGNSA. V shed 0 bases and J shed 3 bases, with 9 bases lying between them. This CDR3 is 15 amino acids long. This chain's CDR3 is CASSLASTVYNEQFF. In nucleotides, the CDR3 is TGTGCCAGCAGCTTAGCGAGCACAGTCTACAATGAGCAGTTCTTC.

The sample holds many counts of this clonotype. The V call is TRBV7-2, the J call TRBJ2-1, with 9 bases fitting TRBD2. V lost 2 bases to trimming and J lost 2 bases; unmatched junction nucleotides: 1. This CDR3 comprises 15 residues. CDR1 and CDR2 (germline): SGHTA, FQGNSA. In DNA, the CDR3 is TGTGCCAGCAGCTTACTAGCGGGGACCTACAATGAGCAGTTCTTC. Amino acids: CASSLLAGTYNEQFF.

In its sample, this clonotype was seen many times. V and J are TRBV15 and TRBJ1-6, with D perhaps TRBD1 (6 bases). The V end lost 1 base, the J end lost 7 bases, and 11 bases lay between the germline ends. The V gene's germline CDR1 is LNHNV and CDR2 YYDKDF (reference sequence). The CDR3 runs to 15 residues. As DNA, the CDR3 is TGTGCCACCAGCAGAGCGGCAAGGGGGAATTCACCCCTCCACTTT. It translates to CATSRAARGNSPLHF.

There are many counts of this clonotype. The chain recombines TRBV9 with TRBJ1-1, with TRBD1 as a possible D gene (6 bases). The germline V and J ends were trimmed by 0 bases and 3 bases, with 15 bases remaining between them. The CDR3 runs 16 residues. Germline CDR1 is SGDLS and CDR2 is YYNGEE. The CDR3 reads CASSVDGGAGDTEAFF. The CDR3 DNA is TGTGCCAGCAGCGTAGACGGGGGGGCCGGGGACACTGAAGCTTTCTTT.

This chain uses TRBV28 with TRBJ1-1; D ambiguous. The CDR3 is 15 amino acids. V was cut by 3 bases and J by 0 bases, with 11 bases left in between. Germline lookup yields CDR1 MDHEN and CDR2 SYDVKM. CDR3 residues: CASSFLSDMNTEAFF. CDR3 coding DNA: TGTGCCAGCAGTTTCCTCTCGGATATGAACACTGAAGCTTTCTTT.

This clonotype showed up many times. The J gene is TRBJ1-1, the V gene TRBV18; D is uncertain. Germline lookup yields CDR1 KGHSH and CDR2 LQKENI. The V end lost 3 bases, the J end lost 0 bases, and 14 bases lay between the germline ends. This CDR3 contains 16 residues. CDR3 coding DNA: TGTGCCAGCTCACCTTCGGGGAACCGTATGAACACTGAAGCTTTCTTT. Translation: CASSPSGNRMNTEAFF.

Remarks on this clonotype: One end of the junction fails to match germline, which may point to a read error. The chain is built from TRBV7-2 and TRBJ2-3; D unclear. Germline-derived CDR1 and CDR2 are SGHTA and FQGNSA. The CDR3 totals 14 residues. CDR3 loop: CASSSPPFTNTQYF. For the CDR3, the DNA is TGTGCCAGCAGCTCCCCCCCGTTCACAAATACGCAGTATTTT.

In its sample, this clonotype was seen many times. The CDR3 is CASSLAAGSYEQYF. In DNA, the CDR3 is TGCGCCAGCAGCTTGGCAGCCGGATCCTACGAGCAGTACTTC. The chain is built from TRBV5-1 and TRBJ2-7; D not resolved. Germline lookup yields CDR1 SGHRS and CDR2 YFSETQ. V dropped 0 bases and J dropped 1 base, with 8 bases sitting between them. The CDR3 is 14 residues long. Combining the CDR3 with reference TRBV5-1 and TRBJ2-7 gives the whole variable domain KAGVTQTPRYLIKTRGQQVTLSCSPISGHRSVSWYQQTPGQGLQFLFEYFSETQRNKGNFPGRFSGRQFSNSRSEMNVSTLELGDSALYLCASSLAAGSYEQYFGPGTRLTVT.